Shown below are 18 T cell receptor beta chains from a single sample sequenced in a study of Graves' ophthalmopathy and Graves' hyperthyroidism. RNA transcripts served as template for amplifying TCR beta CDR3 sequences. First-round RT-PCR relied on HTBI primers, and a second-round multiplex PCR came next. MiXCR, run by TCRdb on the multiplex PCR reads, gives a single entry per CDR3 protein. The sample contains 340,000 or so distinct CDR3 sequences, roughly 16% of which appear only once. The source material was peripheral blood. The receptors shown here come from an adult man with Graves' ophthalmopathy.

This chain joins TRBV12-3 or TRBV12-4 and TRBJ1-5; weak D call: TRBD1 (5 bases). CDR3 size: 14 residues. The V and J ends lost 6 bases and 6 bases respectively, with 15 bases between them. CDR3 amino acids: CASSILRDSQPQHF. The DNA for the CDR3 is TGTGCCAGCAGCATACTCAGGGATAGTCAGCCCCAGCATTTT.

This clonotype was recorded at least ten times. CDR3 nucleotide sequence: TGTGCCTGGAGTCTAGTCAGCACCGGGGAGCTGTTTTTT. It translates to CAWSLVSTGELFF. V usage is TRBV30 and J usage is TRBJ2-2; D gene ambiguous. Germline V gives CDR1 GTSNPN, CDR2 SVGIG (reference sequence). Trimming left V 2 bases short and J 4 bases short, with 8 bases between. CDR3 length: 13 residues.

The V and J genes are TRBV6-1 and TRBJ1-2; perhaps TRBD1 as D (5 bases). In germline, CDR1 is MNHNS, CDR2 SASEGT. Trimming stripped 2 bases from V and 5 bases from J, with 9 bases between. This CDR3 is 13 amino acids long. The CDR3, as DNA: TGTGCCAGCAGTGAACGGGCAGGGTATGGCTACACCTTC. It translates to CASSERAGYGYTF.

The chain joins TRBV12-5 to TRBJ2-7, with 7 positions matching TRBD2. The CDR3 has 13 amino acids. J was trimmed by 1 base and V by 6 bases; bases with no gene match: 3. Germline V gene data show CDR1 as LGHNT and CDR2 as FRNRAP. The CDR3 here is CASGPGGSYEQYF. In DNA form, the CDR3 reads TGTGCTAGTGGCCCGGGGGGATCCTACGAGCAGTACTTC.

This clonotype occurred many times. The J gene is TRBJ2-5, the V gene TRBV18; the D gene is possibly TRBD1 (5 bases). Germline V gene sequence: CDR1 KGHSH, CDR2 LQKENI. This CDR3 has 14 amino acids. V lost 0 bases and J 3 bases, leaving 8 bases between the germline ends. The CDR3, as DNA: TGTGCCAGCTCACCACCTGACAGAGAAGAGACCCAGTACTTC. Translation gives CASSPPDREETQYF.

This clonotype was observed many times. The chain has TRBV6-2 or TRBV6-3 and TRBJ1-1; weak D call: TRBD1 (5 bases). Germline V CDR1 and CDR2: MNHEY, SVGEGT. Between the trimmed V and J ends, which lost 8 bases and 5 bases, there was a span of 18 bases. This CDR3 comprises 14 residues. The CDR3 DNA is TGTGCCAGCGGCCCCCGGGACGCGAGAACTGAAGCTTTCTTT. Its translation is CASGPRDARTEAFF.

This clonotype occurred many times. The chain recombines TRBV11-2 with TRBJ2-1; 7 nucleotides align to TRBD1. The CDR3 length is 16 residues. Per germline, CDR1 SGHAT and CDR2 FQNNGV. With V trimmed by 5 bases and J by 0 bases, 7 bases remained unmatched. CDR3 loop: CASSPGQSSSYNEQFF. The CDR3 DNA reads TGTGCCAGCAGCCCGGGACAGTCGAGCTCCTACAATGAGCAGTTCTTC.

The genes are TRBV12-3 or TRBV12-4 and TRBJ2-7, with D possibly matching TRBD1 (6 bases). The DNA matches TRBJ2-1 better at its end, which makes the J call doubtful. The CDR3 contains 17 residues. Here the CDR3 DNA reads TGTGCCAGCAGTTTAAGATCAGGGGTCGTCATCTCCTACGAGCAGTTCTTC. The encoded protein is CASSLRSGVVISYEQFF.

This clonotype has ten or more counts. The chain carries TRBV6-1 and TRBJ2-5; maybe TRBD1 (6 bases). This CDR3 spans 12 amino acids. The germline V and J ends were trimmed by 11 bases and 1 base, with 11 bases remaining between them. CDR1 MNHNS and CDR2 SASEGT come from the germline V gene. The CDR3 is CAGRTAQETQYF. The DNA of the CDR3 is TGTGCCGGAAGGACAGCCCAAGAGACCCAGTACTTC.

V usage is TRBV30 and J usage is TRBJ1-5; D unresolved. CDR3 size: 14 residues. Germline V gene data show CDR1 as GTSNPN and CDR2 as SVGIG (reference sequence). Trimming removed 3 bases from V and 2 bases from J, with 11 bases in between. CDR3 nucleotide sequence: TGTGCCTGGAGACCATCCCAGGGCAATCAGCCCCAGCATTTT. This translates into CAWRPSQGNQPQHF.

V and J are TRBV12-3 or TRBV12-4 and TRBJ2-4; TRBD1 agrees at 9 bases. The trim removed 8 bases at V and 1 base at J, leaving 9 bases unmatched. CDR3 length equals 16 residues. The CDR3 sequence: CASGNRDRVAKNIQYF. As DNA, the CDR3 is TGTGCCAGCGGAAACCGGGACAGGGTGGCCAAAAACATTCAGTACTTC.

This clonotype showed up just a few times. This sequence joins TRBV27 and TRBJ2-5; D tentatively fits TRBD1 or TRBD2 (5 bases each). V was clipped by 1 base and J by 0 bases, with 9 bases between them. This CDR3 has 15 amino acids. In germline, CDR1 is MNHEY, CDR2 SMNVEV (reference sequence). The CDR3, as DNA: TGTGCCAGCAGTTTATATGGGACCAACCAAGAGACCCAGTACTTC. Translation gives CASSLYGTNQETQYF.

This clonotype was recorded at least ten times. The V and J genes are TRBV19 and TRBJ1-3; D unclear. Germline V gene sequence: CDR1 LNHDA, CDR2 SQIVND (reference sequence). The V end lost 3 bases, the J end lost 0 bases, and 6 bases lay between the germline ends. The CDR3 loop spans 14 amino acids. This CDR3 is CASSIGDSGNTIYF. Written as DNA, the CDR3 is TGTGCCAGTAGTATTGGGGACTCTGGAAACACCATATATTTT.

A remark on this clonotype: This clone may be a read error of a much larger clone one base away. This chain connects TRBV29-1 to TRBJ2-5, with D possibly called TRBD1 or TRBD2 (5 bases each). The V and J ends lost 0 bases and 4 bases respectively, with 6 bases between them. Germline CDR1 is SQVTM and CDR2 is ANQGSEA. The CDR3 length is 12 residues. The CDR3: CSVEDGGETQYF. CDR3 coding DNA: TGCAGCGTTGAAGATGGGGGAGAGACCCAGTACTTC. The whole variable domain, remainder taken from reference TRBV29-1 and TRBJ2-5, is SAVISQKPSRDICQRGTSLTIQCQVDSQVTMMFWYRQQPGQSLTLIATANQGSEATYESGFVIDKFPISRPNLTFSTLTVSNMSPEDSSIYLCSVEDGGETQYFGPGTRLLVL.

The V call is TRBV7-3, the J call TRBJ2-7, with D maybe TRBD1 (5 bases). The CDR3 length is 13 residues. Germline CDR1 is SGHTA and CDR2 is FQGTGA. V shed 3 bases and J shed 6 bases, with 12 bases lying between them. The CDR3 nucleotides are TGTGCCAGCAGCTTCGGCAGGGATGGCGAGCAGTACTTC. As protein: CASSFGRDGEQYF.

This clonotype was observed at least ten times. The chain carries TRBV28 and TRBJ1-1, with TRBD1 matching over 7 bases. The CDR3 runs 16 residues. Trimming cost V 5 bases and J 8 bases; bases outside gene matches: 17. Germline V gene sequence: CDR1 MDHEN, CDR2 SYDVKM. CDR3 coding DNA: TGTGCCAGCAGTGGGTCCAGGGGGAACGGGCCCCAAGAAGCTTTCTTT. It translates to CASSGSRGNGPQEAFF.

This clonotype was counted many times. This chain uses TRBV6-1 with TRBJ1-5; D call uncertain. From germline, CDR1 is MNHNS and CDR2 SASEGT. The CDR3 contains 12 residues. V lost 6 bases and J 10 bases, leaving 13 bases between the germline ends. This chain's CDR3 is CASSSGLPPQHF. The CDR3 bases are TGTGCCAGCAGCTCCGGGCTACCCCCCCAGCATTTT.

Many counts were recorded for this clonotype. CDR3 in DNA: TGTGCCAGCAGCCTTCGGCTAGAAGTGGAGTACTTC. Amino acids: CASSLRLEVEYF. The chain joins TRBV6-1 to TRBJ2-7; D is unclear. The CDR3 totals 12 residues. From germline, CDR1 is MNHNS and CDR2 SASEGT. V lost 6 bases and J lost 11, with 17 bases in between.